The clone carrying this TCR beta chain was counted ten times or more. The record originates from a study of CD8 T cells in ankylosing spondylitis. CDR3 length: 16 residues. The V gene lost 3 bases and the J gene lost 2 bases, with 15 bases spanning the gap. Germline-derived CDR1 and CDR2 are SGDLS and YYNGEE. TCRdb ran MiXCR on the 5' RACE reads and lists one entry per CDR3 protein. The data contain fewer than 200,000 distinct CDR3 sequences, about 20% of them singletons. Sequencing input: blood, either unsorted or a sorted T cell fraction (not recorded which). V usage is TRBV9 and J usage is TRBJ2-1, with D perhaps TRBD2 (6 bases). The receptor was isolated from a male donor between 5 and 35 years old with ankylosing spondylitis or in good health (not recorded which). The CDR3 reads CASSDLIGRPYNEQFF. The CDR3 DNA follows: TGTGCCAGCAGCGATTTAATCGGGAGACCCTACAATGAGCAGTTCTTC.